This T cell receptor beta chain is from a study of cytomegalovirus exposure and HLA in healthy donors. Turning to the study itself: As an earlier analysis found, about 200 million T cells yielded around 110 million unique TCR beta sequences.

Germline V CDR1 and CDR2: SNHLY, FYNNEI. V was shortened by 5 bases and J by 7 bases, with 15 bases between the two germline ends. The CDR3 is 14 amino acids. The PCR ran on 60 Vbeta and 13 Jbeta primers. Repertoires were generated with immunoSEQ multiplex PCR, while TCRdb's copy carries only in-frame clones and drops some. The repertoire has some 120,000 clones, under 85% of them found once; the top ten carry 1.6%. This clonotype was sampled from a young woman in good health and CMV-seronegative. The rearrangement joins TRBV2 to TRBJ1-5, with a tentative D call TRBD1 (6 bases). Sequenced sample: PBMCs. CDR3 protein: CASSSRGGEQPQHF. The CDR3, as DNA: TGTGCCAGCAGTTCTCGAGGGGGGGAGCAGCCCCAGCATTTT. Based on the CDR3 plus reference TRBV2 and TRBJ1-5, the full variable domain is EPEVTQTPSHQVTQMGQEVILRCVPISNHLYFYWYRQILGQKVEFLVSFYNNEISEKSEIFDDQFSVERPDGSNFTLKIRSTKLEDSAMYFCASSSRGGEQPQHFGDGTRLSIL.